The 26 T cell receptor beta chains given below trace back to one sample, sequenced in a study of vaccination effects on CD4 cells after COVID-19. Expansion of antigen-specific CD4+ T cells with viral peptide pools was carried out by the ViraFEST assay before sequencing. At the end of 10 days of culture, CD4+ T cells were isolated. Nucleocapsid antibodies were negative in the vaccine recipients, who had never had SARS-CoV-2 infection. Sequencing was performed with immunoSEQ multiplex PCR; in TCRdb, only in-frame clones are kept and a portion is missing. This table holds 50,000 to 65,000 clones, more than 75% found once. These TCRs are of unknown antigen specificity. This material consisted of CD4+ T cells from PBMCs cultured with HCoV-OC43 spike peptides, taken before COVID-19 vaccination. Subset specified: HCoV-OC43 spike overlapping peptide pool stimulation. All receptors derive from a human donor who received a COVID-19 vaccine.

V is TRBV6-5 and J is TRBJ2-7; 7 nucleotides line up with TRBD1. The CDR3 has 15 amino acids. Germline V gene lookup returns CDR1 MNHEY and CDR2 SVGAGI. With 5 bases clipped from V and 2 bases from J, the junction kept 9 bases outside the gene matches. The chain's CDR3 is CASSMGQIPTYEQYV. DNA for the CDR3: TGTGCCAGCAGTATGGGACAGATCCCAACCTACGAGCAGTACGTC.

The chain has TRBV12-3 or TRBV12-4 and TRBJ1-2; D not resolved. CDR3 length: 13 residues. Trimming shortened V by 5 bases and J by 4 bases, and 11 bases separated the two germline ends. CDR3 sequence: CASSRNRGYGYTF. CDR3 DNA: TGTGCCAGCAGTCGAAATCGGGGCTATGGCTACACCTTC.

The J gene is TRBJ2-5, the V gene TRBV5-6; D not resolved. CDR1 is SGHDT and CDR2 is YYEEEE in the germline V gene. Trimming cost V 1 base and J 5 bases, with 6 bases left between them. This CDR3 has 12 residues. In DNA, the CDR3 is TGTGCCAGCAGCTTGTTACGTGAGACCCAGTACTTC. Its translation is CASSLLRETQYF.

The chain carries TRBV5-1 and TRBJ1-3, with 8 bases matching TRBD1. The germline V gene encodes CDR1 SGHRS and CDR2 YFSETQ. The CDR3 sequence is 15 residues long. V trimming: 4 bases; J trimming: 2 bases; junction bases outside the gene matches: 5. The CDR3 reads CASSVGQGAGNTIYF. Written as DNA, the CDR3 is TGCGCCAGCAGCGTAGGACAGGGTGCTGGAAACACCATATATTTT.

The gene calls are TRBV24-1 and TRBJ2-1; unclear D gene. Trimming cost V 8 bases and J 2 bases, with 6 bases left between them. CDR3 length equals 12 residues. Germline V lookup: CDR1 KGHDR, CDR2 SFDVKD. CDR3: CATKGPYNEQFF. The CDR3 nucleotides read TGTGCCACCAAGGGTCCCTACAATGAGCAGTTCTTC.

The chain recombines TRBV7-2 with TRBJ1-3, with D unresolved. Germline assignment: CDR1 SGHTA and CDR2 FQGNSA. The CDR3 sequence is 14 residues long. Trimming pared 5 bases from V and 9 bases from J, leaving 17 bases between. CDR3 sequence (DNA): TGTGCCAGCAGCCAAGCGGTTGGTCTTAGCACCATATATTTT. Translation: CASSQAVGLSTIYF.

This chain uses TRBV9 with TRBJ2-5, with D possibly matching TRBD2 (5 bases). Germline V gene lookup returns CDR1 SGDLS and CDR2 YYNGEE. V shed 0 bases and J shed 2 bases, with 23 bases lying between them. CDR3 length: 19 residues. Here the CDR3 DNA reads TGTGCCAGCAGCGTAGGCGATCATTGGAGGTCTGGCCCTCAAGAGACCCAGTACTTC. Its translation: CASSVGDHWRSGPQETQYF.

This clone has a handful of counts. The chain recombines TRBV19 with TRBJ1-1; unclear D gene. The CDR3 covers 12 residues. Germline V CDR1 and CDR2: LNHDA, SQIVND (reference sequence). V was clipped by 8 bases and J by 2 bases, with 9 bases between them. The CDR3 nucleotides read TGTGCCAGTGCATGGCACAACACTGAAGCTTTCTTT. It codes for CASAWHNTEAFF.

This sequence joins TRBV19 and TRBJ1-5; no reliable D call. Germline V gene data show CDR1 as LNHDA and CDR2 as SQIVND (reference sequence). Trimming removed 4 bases at V and 5 bases at J, with 12 bases between. CDR3 length equals 14 residues. CDR3 loop: CASSTQREYQPQHF. The CDR3 DNA follows: TGTGCCAGTAGTACCCAACGGGAGTATCAGCCCCAGCATTTT.

The rearrangement uses TRBV6-6 and TRBJ2-3; 10 bases line up with TRBD2. With V trimmed by 5 bases and J by 5 bases, 4 bases remained unmatched. The CDR3 length is 14 residues. The germline gives CDR1 MNHNY, CDR2 SVGAGI (reference sequence). The CDR3 sequence is CASSSGGAKDTQYF. The CDR3 bases are TGTGCCAGCAGTAGCGGGGGGGCGAAAGATACGCAGTATTTT.

V gene TRBV5-1 combines with J gene TRBJ2-1, with no clear D. Germline values: CDR1 SGHRS, CDR2 YFSETQ. The CDR3 has 14 amino acids. Trimming took off 4 bases at V and 6 bases at J, with 14 bases between the two ends. The CDR3 here is CASSPRQTGNEQFF. CDR3 DNA sequence: TGCGCCAGCAGCCCGAGACAAACGGGCAATGAGCAGTTCTTC. The full variable domain, completed using reference TRBV5-1 and TRBJ2-1, is KAGVTQTPRYLIKTRGQQVTLSCSPISGHRSVSWYQQTPGQGLQFLFEYFSETQRNKGNFPGRFSGRQFSNSRSEMNVSTLELGDSALYLCASSPRQTGNEQFFGPGTRLTVL.

The chain links TRBV4-3 to TRBJ1-1; D uncertain. The CDR3 runs to 15 residues. With 1 base removed from V and 7 bases from J, the gap between germline ends came to 16 bases. The germline V gene encodes CDR1 LGHNA and CDR2 YSLEER. CDR3 loop: CASSQVVGGRSEAFF. The CDR3 DNA sequence: TGCGCCAGCAGCCAAGTGGTAGGAGGGCGAAGTGAAGCTTTCTTT.

This clone was found once. The V and J genes are TRBV29-1 and TRBJ1-5; no clear D gene. The CDR3 contains 13 residues. Germline CDR1 and CDR2: SQVTM and ANQGSEA. V was cut by 5 bases and J by 5 bases, with 13 bases left in between. CDR3 in DNA: TGCAGCGTTCGTAGCAACACCGATCAGCCCCAGCATTTT. Protein product: CSVRSNTDQPQHF.

V and J are TRBV29-1 and TRBJ1-4; D is uncertain. The CDR3 covers 14 residues. Deletions cut 4 bases from V and 6 bases from J, with 15 bases between. CDR1 and CDR2 from the germline V gene are SQVTM and ANQGSEA. The CDR3 coding sequence is TGCAGCGTTGTAGCTGAAGAGAAGGATGAAAAACTGTTTTTT. This codes for CSVVAEEKDEKLFF. The whole variable domain, remainder taken from reference TRBV29-1 and TRBJ1-4, is SAVISQKPSRDICQRGTSLTIQCQVDSQVTMMFWYRQQPGQSLTLIATANQGSEATYESGFVIDKFPISRPNLTFSTLTVSNMSPEDSSIYLCSVVAEEKDEKLFFGSGTQLSVL.

This chain links TRBV11-2 with TRBJ2-3; maybe TRBD2 (6 bases). This CDR3 contains 12 residues. CDR1 and CDR2 from the germline V gene are SGHAT and FQNNGV. Trimming stripped 1 base from V and 10 bases from J, with 9 bases between. CDR3 nucleotide sequence: TGTGCCAGCAGCTTAGTTAGCGGCGCGCAGTATTTT. It yields the protein CASSLVSGAQYF.

The chain uses TRBV5-1 and TRBJ1-4; possible D gene TRBD1, 5 bases. Germline values: CDR1 SGHRS, CDR2 YFSETQ. The CDR3 sequence is 15 residues long. The V gene lost 0 bases and the J gene lost 5 bases, with 11 bases spanning the gap. The CDR3 region has the DNA TGCGCCAGCAGCTTGGCCGTGACAGAGAATGAAAAACTGTTTTTT. Translating it yields CASSLAVTENEKLFF.

This chain connects TRBV4-2 to TRBJ2-5, with D perhaps being TRBD1 or TRBD2 (5 bases each). The ends were cut back, 1 base at V and 5 bases at J, with 14 bases in the middle. This CDR3 comprises 15 residues. The germline V gene encodes CDR1 LGHNA and CDR2 YNFKEQ. CDR3 residues: CASSQAYGGPETQYF. The DNA of the CDR3 is TGTGCCAGCAGCCAAGCTTATGGGGGTCCGGAGACCCAGTACTTC.

This clone was picked up one time. This sequence joins TRBV5-1 and TRBJ1-1; no reliable D call. The CDR3 runs to 13 residues. Between the trimmed V and J ends, which lost 5 bases and 2 bases, there was a span of 10 bases. Germline CDR1 reads SGHRS; CDR2 reads YFSETQ. The CDR3 DNA sequence: TGCGCCAGCAGACTTTCGGGCAACACTGAAGCTTTCTTT. Protein: CASRLSGNTEAFF.

The CDR3 coding sequence is TGTGCCAGCACCCCTCAGGCAGATACGCAGTATTTT. It yields the protein CASTPQADTQYF. The rearrangement links TRBV7-2 to TRBJ2-3; D gene ambiguous. V dropped 7 bases and J dropped 4 bases, with 9 bases sitting between them. Germline lookup yields CDR1 SGHTA and CDR2 FQGNSA. The CDR3 is made up of 12 amino acids.

V usage is TRBV5-8 and J usage is TRBJ1-1; 9 positions match TRBD1. Germline assignment: CDR1 SGHTS and CDR2 YDEGEE. The J segment lost 5 bases and the V segment lost 7 bases, leaving 18 bases of the junction unmatched. This CDR3 has 17 residues. The CDR3 DNA sequence: TGTGCCAGCCCGAATCCTACAGGGGGCGAAGGGAAGACTGAAGCTTTCTTT. This sequence encodes CASPNPTGGEGKTEAFF.

The chain employs TRBV11-2 and TRBJ2-1, with 12 positions matching TRBD1. This CDR3 contains 14 residues. CDR1 is SGHAT, CDR2 FQNNGV, per germline. V shed 4 bases and J 12 bases; nucleotides not matched to a gene: 7. The CDR3 sequence: CASSSYGTGGVQFF. CDR3 DNA: TGTGCCAGCAGCTCGTACGGGACAGGGGGCGTGCAGTTCTTC.

This clone was detected a few times. The chain employs TRBV2 and TRBJ1-2; 7 bases match TRBD1. The CDR3 length is 16 residues. CDR1 is SNHLY, CDR2 FYNNEI, per germline. The V and J ends lost 4 bases and 4 bases, in that order; junction bases with no gene match: 12. The CDR3 DNA reads TGTGCCAGCAGTGGAGCAGGGGGGGCTGAGAGCTATGGCTACACCTTC. Encoded protein: CASSGAGGAESYGYTF. The whole variable domain, filled in from reference TRBV2 and TRBJ1-2, reads EPEVTQTPSHQVTQMGQEVILRCVPISNHLYFYWYRQILGQKVEFLVSFYNNEISEKSEIFDDQFSVERPDGSNFTLKIRSTKLEDSAMYFCASSGAGGAESYGYTFGSGTRLTVV.

This clone is a singleton in its sample. This chain joins TRBV7-2 and TRBJ2-7; D tentatively fits TRBD1 or TRBD2 (5 bases each). V dropped 4 bases and J dropped 4 bases, with 11 bases sitting between them. The CDR3 extends over 13 amino acids. Germline CDR1 and CDR2: SGHTA and FQGNSA. CDR3 nucleotides: TGTGCCAGCAGCTCCGGGACCTTATACGAGCAGTACGTC. Its protein product is CASSSGTLYEQYV.

The V and J genes are TRBV29-1 and TRBJ2-4; 8 positions match TRBD1. V shed 6 bases and J 3 bases; nucleotides not matched to a gene: 4. Germline V CDR1 and CDR2: SQVTM, ANQGSEA. This CDR3 is 13 amino acids long. This chain's CDR3 is CSVTGEGKNIQYF. The CDR3 region has the DNA TGCAGCGTGACAGGGGAAGGCAAAAACATTCAGTACTTC.

The chain uses TRBV6-5 and TRBJ1-4; the match to TRBD1 covers 7 bases. With 6 bases clipped from V and 7 bases from J, the junction kept 8 bases outside the gene matches. Germline V gene lookup returns CDR1 MNHEY and CDR2 SVGAGI. The CDR3 has 14 residues. The chain's CDR3 is CASSPQGSVEKLFF. CDR3 in DNA: TGTGCCAGCAGCCCACAGGGGTCGGTTGAAAAACTGTTTTTT.

V usage is TRBV4-1 and J usage is TRBJ1-5; 10 nucleotides match TRBD1. V gave up 2 bases and J gave up 3 bases; unmatched junction bases: 4. The germline V gene encodes CDR1 MGHRA and CDR2 YSYEKL. The CDR3 has 16 residues. The CDR3 region has the DNA TGCGCCAGCAGCCAAAGGGACAGGGGTGACAATCAGCCCCAGCATTTT. Translation gives CASSQRDRGDNQPQHF.